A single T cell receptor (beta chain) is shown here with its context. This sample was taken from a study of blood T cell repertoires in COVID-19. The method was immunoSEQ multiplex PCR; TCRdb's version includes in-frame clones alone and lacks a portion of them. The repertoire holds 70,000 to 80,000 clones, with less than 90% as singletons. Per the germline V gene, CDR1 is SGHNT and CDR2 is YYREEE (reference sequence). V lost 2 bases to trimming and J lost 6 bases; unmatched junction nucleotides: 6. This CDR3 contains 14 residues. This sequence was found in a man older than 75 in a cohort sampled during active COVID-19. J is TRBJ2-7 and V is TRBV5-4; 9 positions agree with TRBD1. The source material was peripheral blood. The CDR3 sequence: CASSFRTGVSEQYF. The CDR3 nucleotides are TGTGCCAGCAGCTTCCGGACAGGGGTTTCCGAGCAGTACTTC.